The 9 T cell receptor beta chains below were found in one sample sequenced in a study of OX40 agonist ivuxolimab in advanced cancers. The repertoire was sequenced with immunoSEQ multiplex PCR; TCRdb's copy has only in-frame clones and lacks some. This table has 60,000 to 65,000 clones, about four fifths appearing once. Sequencing used CD4+ or CD8+ T cells sorted from blood, obtained in a trial of the OX40 agonist ivuxolimab. These receptor sequences come from an adult with an advanced solid tumor such as melanoma, head and neck, liver or kidney cancer.

This chain links TRBV29-1 with TRBJ2-7; 7 bases line up with TRBD1. The CDR3 sequence is 13 residues long. V lost 8 bases and J lost 3; bases outside the gene matches: 10. Looked up from germline, CDR1 is SQVTM and CDR2 is ANQGSEA. The CDR3 region is CSFLQGTNYEQYF. Written as DNA, the CDR3 is TGCAGCTTCTTACAGGGGACGAACTACGAGCAGTACTTC.

The rearrangement uses TRBV4-3 and TRBJ2-5; 8 bases map to TRBD2. The DNA end is a closer match to TRBJ2-7, so the J assignment may be wrong. The V gene's germline CDR1 is LGHNA and CDR2 YSLEER. This CDR3 has 14 residues. Written as DNA, the CDR3 is TGCGCCAGCAGCCAGGGGTACAGCGGGGGCGAGCAGTACTTC. This codes for CASSQGYSGGEQYF.

The rearrangement uses TRBV19 and TRBJ1-1; D is possibly TRBD1 (5 bases). Germline V gene sequence: CDR1 LNHDA, CDR2 SQIVND (reference sequence). Trimming removed 4 bases at V and 4 bases at J, with 13 bases between. The CDR3 contains 14 residues. Here the CDR3 reads CASSRDERATEAFF. The CDR3 DNA is TGTGCCAGTAGTAGGGACGAGAGGGCCACTGAAGCTTTCTTT.

V is TRBV6-6 and J is TRBJ2-1, with 11 bases fitting TRBD2. This CDR3 is 16 amino acids long. Germline V CDR1 and CDR2: MNHNY, SVGAGI (reference sequence). With 7 bases clipped from V and 7 bases from J, the junction kept 12 bases outside the gene matches. In DNA form, the CDR3 reads TGTGCCAGCAATTGGGCGGCTAGCGGGAGGTGGAATGAGCAGTTCTTC. The encoded protein is CASNWAASGRWNEQFF.

The genes are TRBV5-1 and TRBJ2-2, with no clear D. Germline CDR1 and CDR2: SGHRS and YFSETQ. The CDR3 has 16 residues. Trimming cost V 4 bases and J 4 bases, with 17 bases left between them. The CDR3 nucleotides are TGCGCCAGCAGCCCACTCCGACCGACTGGCACCGGGGAGCTGTTTTTT. Its protein is CASSPLRPTGTGELFF.

The V gene is TRBV7-2, the J gene TRBJ1-1; TRBD1 matches at 7 bases. Trimming cost V 3 bases and J 5 bases; bases outside gene matches: 9. The CDR3 has 15 amino acids. Per the germline V gene, CDR1 is SGHTA and CDR2 is FQGNSA. CDR3 in DNA: TGTGCCAGCAGCTTCCTTGGACAGGCGGGGACTGAAGCTTTCTTT. Protein: CASSFLGQAGTEAFF. Based on the CDR3 plus reference TRBV7-2 and TRBJ1-1, the full variable domain is GAGVSQSPSNKVTEKGKDVELRCDPISGHTALYWYRQSLGQGLEFLIYFQGNSAPDKSGLPSDRFSAERTGGSVSTLTIQRTQQEDSAVYLCASSFLGQAGTEAFFGQGTRLTVV.

The V call is TRBV2, the J call TRBJ2-7; D unclear. Trimming took off 3 bases at V and 0 bases at J, with 12 bases between the two ends. Germline values: CDR1 SNHLY, CDR2 FYNNEI. The CDR3 length is 15 residues. The CDR3 DNA follows: TGTGCCAGCAGTGATATTATTCCTAGCTCCTACGAGCAGTACTTC. It encodes CASSDIIPSSYEQYF.

The chain recombines TRBV5-6 with TRBJ1-4; TRBD1 might be the D (5 bases). This CDR3 has 15 amino acids. V lost 1 base and J 5 bases, leaving 12 bases between the germline ends. Germline CDR1 is SGHDT and CDR2 is YYEEEE. The CDR3 nucleotides are TGTGCCAGCAGCTTGTTAGGGGTGGCAAATGAAAAACTGTTTTTT. This codes for CASSLLGVANEKLFF.

The chain uses TRBV7-8 and TRBJ1-2; 8 nucleotides agree with TRBD1. The trim removed 5 bases at V and 2 bases at J, leaving 4 bases unmatched. From germline, CDR1 is SGHVS and CDR2 FQNEAQ. The CDR3 loop spans 14 amino acids. Here the CDR3 DNA reads TGTGCCAGCAGCCCAGACAGGGGCAACTATGGCTACACCTTC. Protein sequence: CASSPDRGNYGYTF. Together with reference TRBV7-8 and TRBJ1-2, the CDR3 gives the full variable domain: GAGVSQSPRYKVAKRGQDVALRCDPISGHVSLFWYQQALGQGPEFLTYFQNEAQLDKSGLPSDRFFAERPEGSVSTLKIQRTQQEDSAVYLCASSPDRGNYGYTFGSGTRLTVV.